The source of this T cell receptor beta chain is a study of a mutant IDH1 vaccine in newly diagnosed glioma (dated by TCRdb to the early 2020s). A note on the overall study: Of the 25 to 40 treated patients, approximately 62% were male and approximately 38% were female, and the mean age was 40.4 years. Prior to enrollment, patients had been given standard therapy consisting of radiotherapy alone, temozolomide alone, or radiochemotherapy with temozolomide, with the combination given to most patients. Peripheral blood was collected at six visits: V03 (baseline), V05, V07, V10, V12 and V13. For exploratory analyses, longitudinal TCRB deep sequencing was carried out in under 30 treated patients wherever samples were available. The full study reports these points: Immune responses induced by the vaccine were seen in around 94% of patients across multiple MHC alleles. Selection of PBMC samples for TCRB deep sequencing was based on availability. According to the authors, sample limitations meant that analyses of patient blood samples could not be reproduced. No apparent relationship was observed between pseudoprogression and alterations in the top peripheral T cell clonotypes detected by TCRB sequencing.

In the paper's terms, the time point label means: baseline, week 1 (first vaccination visit). The sample's treatment or condition, from its label and the paper: pre-vaccination baseline after standard-of-care therapy. Donors had newly diagnosed WHO grade 3 or 4 IDH1-mutant astrocytomas with loss of nuclear ATRX. The samples were drawn from NOA16, a multicentre, single-arm, open-label phase I trial in Germany that tested a mutant IDH1 peptide vaccine in humans for the first time. For immunogenicity testing, the blood drawn at visit V03 was used as the baseline sample. Genomic DNA for TCRB sequencing was extracted from EDTA blood using the DNeasy Blood and Tissue Kit. Details on this clone: The specificity of this receptor is unknown. Base qualities are not provided; no much larger clone lies one nucleotide away.

The library relied on the immunoSEQ multiplex PCR assay. The hsTCRB Kit was used according to the manufacturer's protocol to amplify rearranged TCR beta chain sequences. TCRB libraries were sequenced on an Illumina MiSeq. In the original analysis: The proprietary platform of the kit vendor was used for demultiplexing, trimming and gene mapping. Here the immuneACCESS table is served through TCRdb, limited to in-frame sequences with V and J called. Missing clones are a known gap in these copies; in checked studies unresolved V genes cover under half, and the rest lacks a known reason. V, J and clone size are those of that table, while D and trimming were read from the DNA. The sample includes over 75,000 clones, with 80% to 90% observed a single time. The leading ten clones occupy roughly 0.61% of the sample. The CDR3 runs 15 residues from the cysteine to the phenylalanine. Kept here is only the CDR3 DNA, which spans 45 bases and is read in frame from base 1. V is cut by 8 bases and J by 2 bases, and the space between the germline ends is 13 bases. The germline V gene (reference sequence) sets CDR1 to MNHNY and CDR2 to SVGAGI.

The chain was built from TRBV6-6 and TRBJ2-6; the D region possibly corresponds to TRBD2 (6 bases align). Sequences were derived from PBMCs, sampled from a glioma patient treated with radiotherapy, temozolomide or both. This sequence originates from a woman aged 45-65 years with glioma. The DNA sequence is given as TGTGCCAGCGCTTGGGAGGTAGCTGGGGCCAACGTCCTGACTTTC. This codes for CASAWEVAGANVLTF.